The clone carrying this T cell receptor (beta chain) has a handful of counts. Antigen specificity is unknown. This sample is part of a study of beta chain features in type 1 diabetes. Points from the study as a whole: Moderate yet significant TCRB CDR3 shortening was seen in Type 1 diabetes patients in all four CD4+ subsets. Cells carrying high TCR expression could end up over-represented when cDNA is sequenced.

The whole isolated RNA underwent reverse transcription, so sequencing captured expressed TCRB transcripts. This table comes from immunoSEQ multiplex PCR, and its TCRdb copy is limited to in-frame clones, with some not included. The table shows about 48,000 clones, with around 40% occurring only once. Looked up from germline, CDR1 is SGHTA and CDR2 is FQGNSA. V trimming: 5 bases; J trimming: 0 bases; junction bases outside the gene matches: 6. The CDR3 is made up of 16 amino acids. The chain carries TRBV7-2 and TRBJ2-3; 9 bases fit TRBD2. The sequence was collected from a man aged 30 to 45 with type 1 diabetes. Sequencing was done on a sample of Tregs from blood. CDR3 amino acids: CASSRVAGVSTDTQYF. In nucleotides, the CDR3 is TGTGCCAGCAGCCGGGTAGCGGGGGTGAGCACAGATACGCAGTATTTT.